The 7 T cell receptor beta chains reported below all come from one sample, sequenced in a study of neurological immune-mediated disorders. Time point indicated: longitudinal time-point 3. TCRdb recomputed calls from the 5' RACE reads with MiXCR, one row per CDR3 protein. The table records some 89,000 distinct CDR3 sequences, 4.3% of them present only once. The sample was PBMCs. Receptor source: a woman aged 55-70 years with multiple sclerosis.

This clonotype showed up many times. The chain uses TRBV5-1 and TRBJ2-7; 11 nucleotides agree with TRBD1. This CDR3 is 15 amino acids long. Germline V gives CDR1 SGHRS, CDR2 YFSETQ. V trimming: 6 bases; J trimming: 4 bases; junction bases outside the gene matches: 9. The CDR3 here is CASMIGQGASYEQYF. The CDR3 DNA follows: TGCGCCAGCATGATTGGACAGGGGGCTTCGTACGAGCAGTACTTC.

This clonotype was picked up many times. J is TRBJ2-7 and V is TRBV7-2, with no clear D. The CDR3 has 13 residues. Germline V gene lookup returns CDR1 SGHTA and CDR2 FQGNSA. The V and J ends lost 2 bases and 3 bases respectively, with 8 bases between them. The CDR3 sequence is CASSLTENYEQYF. The CDR3 nucleotides are TGTGCCAGCAGCTTAACCGAGAACTACGAGCAGTACTTC.

This clonotype came up a few times. The chain employs TRBV5-5 and TRBJ2-2; D gene uncertain. With 0 bases removed from V and 2 bases from J, the gap between germline ends came to 5 bases. Germline CDR1 SGHKS, CDR2 YYEKEE (reference sequence). This CDR3 region has 14 residues. CDR3 region: CASSLDTNTGELFF. CDR3 nucleotide sequence: TGTGCCAGCAGCTTGGACACTAACACCGGGGAGCTGTTTTTT.

This clonotype was seen many times. J is TRBJ1-5 and V is TRBV11-2, with 9 positions matching TRBD1. CDR3 size: 16 residues. The junction had 11 bases not matched to a gene; V was cut back by 5 bases and J by 6 bases. CDR1 SGHAT and CDR2 FQNNGV come from the germline V gene. CDR3 sequence reads: CASSRGGQGRGQPQHF. The CDR3 DNA reads TGTGCCAGCAGCCGGGGGGGACAGGGTAGGGGTCAGCCCCAGCATTTT. Using reference TRBV11-2 and TRBJ1-5 for the parts outside the CDR3, the full variable domain is EAGVAQSPRYKIIEKRQSVAFWCNPISGHATLYWYQQILGQGPKLLIQFQNNGVVDDSQLPKDRFSAERLKGVDSTLKIQPAKLEDSAVYLCASSRGGQGRGQPQHFGDGTRLSIL.

Ten or more counts support this clonotype. This sequence joins TRBV3-1 and TRBJ2-1; maybe TRBD2 (7 bases). The CDR3 loop spans 13 amino acids. V lost 7 bases and J lost 5, with 12 bases in between. Germline-derived CDR1 and CDR2 are LGHDT and YNNKEL (reference sequence). CDR3 nucleotide sequence: TGTGCCAGCAAACGGGGGGCCCACAATGAGCAGTTCTTC. This translates into CASKRGAHNEQFF.

The sample holds many counts of this clonotype. V and J are TRBV5-1 and TRBJ2-7; possible D gene TRBD2, 6 bases. The V end was cut by 4 bases, the J end by 2 bases, with 13 bases between. The CDR3 loop spans 14 amino acids. Germline CDR1 and CDR2: SGHRS and YFSETQ. The CDR3 DNA reads as TGCGCCAGCAGCCCCGGGGGACCCACCTACGAGCAGTACTTC. It yields the protein CASSPGGPTYEQYF.

This clonotype was seen repeatedly, ten times or more. This chain joins TRBV7-8 and TRBJ1-4, with D hard to call. The CDR3 is 16 amino acids. V gave up 5 bases and J gave up 0 bases, with 13 bases separating them. Germline assignment: CDR1 SGHVS and CDR2 FQNEAQ. CDR3 residues: CASSRRSGATNEKLFF. For the CDR3, the DNA is TGTGCCAGCAGCAGGAGATCAGGTGCAACTAATGAAAAACTGTTTTTT.